This T cell receptor beta chain was recorded in a study of breast tumors, draining lymph nodes, adjacent tissues. The CDR3 length is 14 residues. The trim removed 0 bases at V and 7 bases at J, leaving 3 bases unmatched. Germline lookup yields CDR1 SGHRS and CDR2 YFSETQ. MiXCR, applied by TCRdb to the multiplex PCR reads, yields one record per CDR3 protein. The sample consists of some 16,000 distinct CDR3 sequences, around 50% of them appearing once. Points on this clonotype: Its antigen is currently unknown.

Overall study results and limits: Tumors had less TCR diversity than lymph nodes, more than nontumor tissue. That most tumor T cells come from lymph nodes remained unproven. Tumor and nontumor repertoires were significantly more similar in luminal-like than in basal-like breast cancer.

Sequencing input: tumor-adjacent breast tissue. This clonotype was sampled from a female donor with breast cancer. Some clones in this sample may be carry-over from other donors' samples. The genes are TRBV5-1 and TRBJ2-1; 8 positions agree with TRBD2. The CDR3 DNA sequence: TGCGCCAGCAGCTTGGAAGCGGGAGCTAATGAGCAGTTCTTC. It encodes CASSLEAGANEQFF.